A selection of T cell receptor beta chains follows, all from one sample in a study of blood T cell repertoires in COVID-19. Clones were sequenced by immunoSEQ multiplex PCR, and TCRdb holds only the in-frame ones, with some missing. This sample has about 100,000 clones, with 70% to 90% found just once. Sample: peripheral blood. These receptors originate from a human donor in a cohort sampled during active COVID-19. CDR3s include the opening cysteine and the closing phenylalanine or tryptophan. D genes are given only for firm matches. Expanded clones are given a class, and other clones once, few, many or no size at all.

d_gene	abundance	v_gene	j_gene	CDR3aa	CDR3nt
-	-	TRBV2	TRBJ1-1	CASSLPQGGTEAFF	TGTGCCAGCAGCCTCCCGCAGGGAGGGACTGAAGCTTTCTTT
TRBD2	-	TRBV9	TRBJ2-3	CASSPRTSGTADTQYF	TGTGCCAGCAGCCCGCGGACTAGCGGGACTGCAGATACGCAGTATTTT
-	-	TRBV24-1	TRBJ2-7	CATSSRDYEQYF	TGTGCCACCAGTTCGAGGGACTACGAGCAGTACTTC
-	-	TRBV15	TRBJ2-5	CATSRDLVSSGETQYF	TGTGCCACCAGCAGAGATCTGGTCTCTTCGGGGGAGACCCAGTACTTC
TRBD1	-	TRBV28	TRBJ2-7	CASSTGGPNNYEQYF	TGTGCCAGCAGTACAGGGGGCCCCAACAATTACGAGCAGTACTTC
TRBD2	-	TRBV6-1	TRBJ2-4	CASSDPGLAGYKNIQYF	TGTGCCAGCAGTGACCCGGGACTAGCGGGATACAAAAACATTCAGTACTTC
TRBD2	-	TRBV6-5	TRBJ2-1	CATRLAEVNEQFF	TGTGCCACCCGACTAGCGGAGGTTAATGAGCAGTTCTTC
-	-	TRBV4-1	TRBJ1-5	CASSRGGGADQPQHF	TGCGCCAGCAGCCGAGGAGGGGGGGCGGATCAGCCCCAGCATTTT
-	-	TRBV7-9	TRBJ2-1	CASSFRGRDEQFF	TGTGCCAGCAGCTTTAGGGGTCGGGATGAGCAGTTCTTC
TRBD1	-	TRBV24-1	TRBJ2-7	CATSDTTGGIFKQYF	TGTGCCACCAGTGACACCACAGGGGGCATCTTTAAGCAGTACTTC
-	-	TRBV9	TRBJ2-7	CASSVRGGPYEQYF	TGTGCCAGCAGCGTAAGGGGGGGTCCCTACGAGCAGTACTTC
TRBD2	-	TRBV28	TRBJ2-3	CASSLSSLGTNHPTDTQYF	TGTGCCAGCAGTTTATCCTCCTTAGGGACTAACCACCCCACAGATACGCAGTATTTT
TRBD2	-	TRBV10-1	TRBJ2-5	CASRVTSEGTYLETQYF	TGCGCCAGCAGAGTGACTAGCGAGGGTACCTACTTGGAGACCCAGTACTTC
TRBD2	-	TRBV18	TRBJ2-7	CASSRLAGGYEQYF	TGTGCCAGCTCACGACTAGCGGGAGGGTACGAGCAGTACTTC
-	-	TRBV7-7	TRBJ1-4	CASSLGQGWEEEKLFF	TGTGCCAGCAGCTTAGGTCAGGGATGGGAGGAAGAAAAACTGTTTTTT
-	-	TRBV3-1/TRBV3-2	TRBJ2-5	CASRTSATKTQYF	TGTGCCAGCAGAACGAGCGCAACGAAGACCCAGTACTTC
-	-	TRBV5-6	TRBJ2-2	CASSLVPGRRTGELFF	TGTGCCAGCAGCTTGGTGCCAGGAAGAAGGACCGGGGAGCTGTTTTTT
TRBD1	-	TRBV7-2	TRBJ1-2	CASSSGLGQGARGYTF	TGTGCCAGCAGCTCCGGCCTTGGGCAGGGGGCGCGAGGCTACACCTTC
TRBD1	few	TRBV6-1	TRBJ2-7	CASSDPGQGVREQYF	TGTGCCAGCAGTGATCCGGGACAGGGGGTTCGGGAGCAGTACTTC
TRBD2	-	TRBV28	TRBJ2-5	CASSMTSGRAVGTQYF	TGTGCCAGCAGTATGACTAGCGGGAGGGCCGTGGGGACCCAGTACTTC
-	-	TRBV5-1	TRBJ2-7	CASKEGGPISYEQYF	TGCGCCAGCAAGGAGGGAGGACCTATCTCCTACGAGCAGTACTTC
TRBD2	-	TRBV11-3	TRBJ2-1	CASSLVGTSSLSTYNEQFF	TGTGCCAGCAGCTTAGTTGGGACTAGCTCTCTTAGCACCTACAATGAGCAGTTCTTC
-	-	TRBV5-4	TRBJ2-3	CASSRGTSVRDTQYF	TGTGCCAGCAGTCGAGGGACATCTGTCAGAGATACGCAGTATTTT
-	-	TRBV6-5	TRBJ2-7	CASSPGGYEQYF	TGTGCCAGCAGCCCCGGTGGCTACGAGCAGTACTTC
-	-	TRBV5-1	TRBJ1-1	CASSWGQNTEAFF	TGCGCCAGCAGCTGGGGACAAAACACTGAAGCTTTCTTT
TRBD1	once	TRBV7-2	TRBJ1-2	CASSGLIGQGARDGYTF	TGTGCCAGCAGCGGCCTGATCGGACAGGGGGCGCGGGATGGCTACACCTTC
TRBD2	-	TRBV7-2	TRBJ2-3	CASSRNSGRTTDTQYF	TGTGCCAGCAGCCGTAATAGCGGGAGGACGACAGATACGCAGTATTTT
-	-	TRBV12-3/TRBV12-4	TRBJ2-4	CASRGLGKNIQYF	TGTGCCAGCAGGGGGCTGGGCAAAAACATTCAGTACTTC
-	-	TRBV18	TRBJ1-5	CASSQDTNQPQHF	TGTGCCAGCTCACAAGACACCAATCAGCCCCAGCATTTT
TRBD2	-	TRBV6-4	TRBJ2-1	CASSEASGTNNEQFF	TGTGCCAGCAGTGAGGCTAGCGGGACCAACAATGAGCAGTTCTTC
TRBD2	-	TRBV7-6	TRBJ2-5	CASSLSALAALQETQYF	TGTGCCAGCAGCTTAAGTGCACTAGCGGCGCTTCAAGAGACCCAGTACTTC
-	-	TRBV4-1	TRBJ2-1	CASSQDKPGFVYNEQFF	TGCGCCAGCAGCCAAGATAAACCGGGGTTTGTGTACAATGAGCAGTTCTTC
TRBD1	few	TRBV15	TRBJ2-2	CATSRATGETGELFF	TGTGCCACCAGCAGAGCGACAGGGGAAACCGGGGAGCTGTTTTTT
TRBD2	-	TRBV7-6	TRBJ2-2	CASSLGTSGTLSTGELFF	TGTGCCAGCAGCTTAGGAACTAGCGGGACCTTAAGCACCGGGGAGCTGTTTTTT
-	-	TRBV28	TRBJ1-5	CASSSLPQGLGWQPQHF	TGTGCCAGCAGTTCCCTACCCCAGGGGCTCGGTTGGCAGCCCCAGCATTTT
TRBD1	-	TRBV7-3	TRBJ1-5	CASSSRQGNQPQHF	TGTGCCAGCAGCTCCCGACAGGGAAATCAGCCCCAGCATTTT
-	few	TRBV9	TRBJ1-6	CASSATQYNNSPLHF	TGTGCCAGCAGCGCCACACAATACAATAATTCACCCCTCCACTTT
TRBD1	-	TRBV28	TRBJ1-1	CASSGPGTENTEAFF	TGTGCCAGCAGTGGACCCGGGACAGAGAACACTGAAGCTTTCTTT
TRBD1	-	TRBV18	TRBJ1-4	CASSPQDRSNEKLFF	TGTGCCAGCTCACCCCAGGACAGGAGTAATGAAAAACTGTTTTTT
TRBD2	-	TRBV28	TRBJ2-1	CASSLEVLAGSGNEQFF	TGTGCCAGCAGTTTAGAGGTACTAGCGGGATCTGGCAATGAGCAGTTCTTC
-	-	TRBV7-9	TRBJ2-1	CASSSEVAPRVFF	TGTGCCAGCAGCTCCGAAGTTGCGCCCCGAGTGTTCTTC
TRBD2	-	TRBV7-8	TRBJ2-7	CASSSYRVVWLAGGTYEQYF	TGTGCCAGCAGCTCCTACCGGGTCGTATGGCTAGCGGGAGGCACCTACGAGCAGTACTTC
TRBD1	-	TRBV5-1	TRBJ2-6	CASSSVPGQGSGANVLTF	TGCGCCAGCAGCTCCGTCCCGGGACAGGGTTCCGGGGCCAACGTCCTGACTTTC
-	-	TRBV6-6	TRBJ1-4	CASSYTRVGEKLFF	TGTGCCAGCAGTTACACCAGGGTCGGTGAAAAACTGTTTTTT
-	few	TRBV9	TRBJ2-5	CASSVGLSETQYF	TGTGCCAGCAGCGTAGGCCTATCGGAGACCCAGTACTTC
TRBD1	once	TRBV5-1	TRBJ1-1	CASSLGGAGTEAFF	TGCGCCAGCAGCTTAGGGGGCGCGGGCACTGAAGCTTTCTTT
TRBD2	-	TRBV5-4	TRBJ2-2	CASSPGGGRPGELFF	TGTGCCAGCAGCCCGGGGGGCGGGAGGCCCGGGGAGCTGTTTTTT
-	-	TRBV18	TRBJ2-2	CASSHVSSNTGELFF	TGTGCCAGCTCACATGTTAGCTCGAACACCGGGGAGCTGTTTTTT
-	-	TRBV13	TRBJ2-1	CASSPGFF	TGTGCCAGCAGCCCCGGGTTCTTC
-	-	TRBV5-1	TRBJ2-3	CASSLAISGLNTQYF	TGCGCCAGCAGCTTGGCAATTAGCGGCCTCAATACGCAGTATTTT
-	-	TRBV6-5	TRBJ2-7	CASSHGRDTSF	TGTGCCAGCAGTCATGGACGGGATACTTCCTTC
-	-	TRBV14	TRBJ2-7	CASSQTTLDAYEQYF	TGTGCCAGCAGCCAAACCACACTAGACGCCTACGAGCAGTACTTC
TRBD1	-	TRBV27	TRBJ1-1	CASSYRTGGLGANTEAFF	TGTGCCAGCAGTTACCGGACAGGGGGCCTAGGGGCGAACACTGAAGCTTTCTTT
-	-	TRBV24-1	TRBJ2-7	CATRGSAGYEQYF	TGTGCCACCCGAGGGTCGGCGGGGTACGAGCAGTACTTC
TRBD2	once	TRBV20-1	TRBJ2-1	CSAMREWEQFF	TGCAGTGCTATGCGGGAGTGGGAGCAGTTCTTC
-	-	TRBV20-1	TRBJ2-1	CSASYREQFF	TGCAGTGCTAGCTACCGGGAGCAGTTCTTC